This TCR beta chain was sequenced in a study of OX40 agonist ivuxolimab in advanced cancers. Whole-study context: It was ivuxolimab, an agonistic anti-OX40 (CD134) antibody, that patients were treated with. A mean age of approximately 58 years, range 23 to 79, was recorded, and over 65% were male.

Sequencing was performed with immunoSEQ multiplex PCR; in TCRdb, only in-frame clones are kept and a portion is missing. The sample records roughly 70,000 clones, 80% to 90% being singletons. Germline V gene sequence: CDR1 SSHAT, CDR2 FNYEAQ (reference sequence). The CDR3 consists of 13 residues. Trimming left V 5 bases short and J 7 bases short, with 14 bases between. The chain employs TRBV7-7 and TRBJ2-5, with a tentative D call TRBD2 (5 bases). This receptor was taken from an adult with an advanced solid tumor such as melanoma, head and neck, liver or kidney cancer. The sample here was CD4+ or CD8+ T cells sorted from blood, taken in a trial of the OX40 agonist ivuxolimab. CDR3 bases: TGTGCCAGCAGCATGGACTCCGAGGGGACCCAGTACTTC. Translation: CASSMDSEGTQYF.